The clone carrying this T cell receptor (beta chain) was observed a handful of times. iRepertoire HTBI primers and Arm-PCR of CDR3 regions built TCR beta libraries. TCRdb itself ran the multiplex PCR reads through MiXCR, one entry per CDR3 protein. This sample has more than 400,000 distinct CDR3 sequences, with approximately 16% found just once. CDR3 length: 15 residues. Germline CDR1 and CDR2: MNHNS and SASEGT. The V gene lost 6 bases and the J gene lost 4 bases, with 17 bases spanning the gap. The entry originates in a study of regulatory T cells in long-lasting Graves disease. Time point noted: newly diagnosed GD, antithyroid drugs for less than 3 months. RNA from PBMCs was the source of the TCR library. These same records also appear under a second study, on T cells in Graves' hyperthyroidism and ophthalmopathy. That publication notes: With a duration under 2 months, the hyperthyroidism was newly diagnosed in patients aged 18 to 65. The study left out patients who had uncontrolled infection, other autoimmune disease, pregnancy or lactation. Most thyroid-expanded clonotypes above 0.001 were also found in blood.

This sequence joins TRBV6-1 and TRBJ2-3; TRBD2 might be the D (6 bases). The sample consisted of peripheral blood mononuclear cells (PBMCs), taken at new diagnosis, from a patient treated with antithyroid drugs. This receptor was identified in a woman in her 30s with Graves disease. DNA of the CDR3: TGTGCCAGCAGCTGGGACGGGAGCCGTCCAGATACGCAGTATTTT. Residues: CASSWDGSRPDTQYF.